These 11 T cell receptor beta chains were all obtained from the same sample, sequenced in a study of blood T cell repertoires in COVID-19. Libraries were prepared by immunoSEQ multiplex PCR; TCRdb keeps only in-frame clonotypes and omits some of them. The sample has 85,000 to 110,000 clones, over 75% seen once; the top ten hold roughly 6%. The sequenced sample consisted of peripheral blood. All receptors derive from a human donor in a cohort sampled during active COVID-19.

This chain connects TRBV4-1 to TRBJ2-2, with 12 bases lining up with TRBD2. This CDR3 is built from 20 residues. Trimming cost V 4 bases and J 6 bases; bases outside gene matches: 18. From germline, CDR1 is MGHRA and CDR2 YSYEKL. This CDR3 reads CASSREGLAGLNAGAGELFF. CDR3 bases: TGCGCCAGCAGCCGGGAGGGACTAGCGGGTCTGAACGCGGGAGCCGGGGAGCTGTTTTTT.

This chain links TRBV18 with TRBJ2-4; TRBD1 matches 9 bases. The CDR3 runs 14 residues. CDR1 and CDR2 from the germline V gene are KGHSH and LQKENI. With 0 bases clipped from V and 8 bases from J, the junction kept 2 bases outside the gene matches. The CDR3 region is CASSPPTGGHIQYF. CDR3 nucleotide sequence: TGTGCCAGCTCACCACCGACAGGGGGGCACATTCAGTACTTC.

This chain links TRBV29-1 with TRBJ2-2; 10 bases line up with TRBD1. The ends lost 7 bases at V and 3 bases at J; junction bases unmatched: 2. Germline assignment: CDR1 SQVTM and CDR2 ANQGSEA. This CDR3 contains 13 residues. CDR3 region: CSAGTGDTGELFF. CDR3 nucleotide sequence: TGCAGCGCAGGGACAGGGGACACCGGGGAGCTGTTTTTT.

This chain links TRBV6-5 with TRBJ1-2, with 10 bases matching TRBD1. Per germline, CDR1 MNHEY and CDR2 SVGAGI. This CDR3 contains 13 residues. J was trimmed by 7 bases and V by 4 bases; bases with no gene match: 3. The CDR3 DNA follows: TGTGCCAGCAGTTCGACAGGGGGCATTGGCTACACCTTC. This translates into CASSSTGGIGYTF.

The chain uses TRBV28 and TRBJ1-3; D is ambiguous. Germline V gene data show CDR1 as MDHEN and CDR2 as SYDVKM. The germline V and J ends were trimmed by 3 bases and 9 bases, with 12 bases remaining between them. This CDR3 is built from 13 residues. CDR3 bases: TGTGCCAGCAGTTTTGGGAGGTGGGGCACCATATATTTT. Protein sequence: CASSFGRWGTIYF.

Only one count was recorded for this clone. The V call is TRBV28, the J call TRBJ1-1; no reliable D call. The V end was cut by 3 bases, the J end by 1 base, with 12 bases between. This CDR3 is built from 15 residues. Germline lookup yields CDR1 MDHEN and CDR2 SYDVKM. The CDR3 sequence is CASSFLGGPNTEAFF. The CDR3 nucleotides are TGTGCCAGCAGTTTTCTGGGAGGGCCGAACACTGAAGCTTTCTTT.

V is TRBV29-1 and J is TRBJ1-1, with D maybe TRBD1 (6 bases). The germline gives CDR1 SQVTM, CDR2 ANQGSEA. The length of the CDR3 is 14 residues. V was clipped by 7 bases and J by 1 base, with 16 bases between them. CDR3 amino acids: CSDLGGAKNTEAFF. The CDR3 DNA sequence: TGCAGCGATTTGGGGGGGGCGAAGAACACTGAAGCTTTCTTT.

CDR3 DNA: TGTGCCAGCAGTCCCGGGACAGGGCGATACAATGAGCAGTTCTTC. Translated, it gives CASSPGTGRYNEQFF. This chain joins TRBV5-4 and TRBJ2-1; the match to TRBD1 covers 9 bases. The germline V gene encodes CDR1 SGHNT and CDR2 YYREEE (reference sequence). The V and J ends lost 5 bases and 4 bases, in that order; junction bases with no gene match: 7. There are 15 residues in the CDR3.

CDR3 sequence: CASSLLGGSYEQYF. Written as DNA, the CDR3 is TGTGCCAGCAGCCTCCTCGGGGGCTCCTACGAGCAGTACTTC. The chain recombines TRBV9 with TRBJ2-7; D is perhaps TRBD2 (6 bases). CDR3 length equals 14 residues. From germline, CDR1 is SGDLS and CDR2 YYNGEE. V lost 4 bases, J lost 0 bases, and 11 bases lay in between.

The J gene is TRBJ2-5, the V gene TRBV18; 11 nucleotides line up with TRBD1. CDR1 is KGHSH and CDR2 is LQKENI in the germline V gene. After removal of 3 bases from V and 3 bases from J, the junction contained 6 bases not matched to a gene. There are 16 residues in the CDR3. CDR3 nucleotides: TGTGCCAGCTCACCGTGGACAGGGGGCATTGAAGAGACCCAGTACTTC. This sequence encodes CASSPWTGGIEETQYF. Drawing the rest from reference TRBV18 and TRBJ2-5, the complete variable domain is NAGVMQNPRHLVRRRGQEARLRCSPMKGHSHVYWYRQLPEEGLKFMVYLQKENIIDESGMPKERFSAEFPKEGPSILRIQQVVRGDSAAYFCASSPWTGGIEETQYFGPGTRLLVL.

This chain links TRBV7-9 with TRBJ2-1; 7 bases line up with TRBD2. Unmatched junction bases numbered 13, after V lost 5 bases and J lost 3 bases. This CDR3 is built from 17 residues. The germline V gene encodes CDR1 SEHNR and CDR2 FQNEAQ (reference sequence). In DNA form, the CDR3 reads TGTGCCAGCAGCCCTGGCCTAGGGCGCGGGGGCTACAATGAGCAGTTCTTC. Translating it yields CASSPGLGRGGYNEQFF.